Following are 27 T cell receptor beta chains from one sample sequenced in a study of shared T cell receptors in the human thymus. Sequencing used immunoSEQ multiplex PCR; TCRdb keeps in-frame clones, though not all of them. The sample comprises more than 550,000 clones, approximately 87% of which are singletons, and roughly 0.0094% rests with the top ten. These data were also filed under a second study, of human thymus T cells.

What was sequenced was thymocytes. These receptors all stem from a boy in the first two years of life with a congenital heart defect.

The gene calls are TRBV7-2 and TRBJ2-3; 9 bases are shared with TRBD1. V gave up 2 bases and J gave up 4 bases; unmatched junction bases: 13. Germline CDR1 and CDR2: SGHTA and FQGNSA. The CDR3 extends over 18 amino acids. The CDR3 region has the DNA TGTGCCAGCAGCTTATGGGGACAGGGAAACAGTTTGCCAGATACGCAGTATTTT. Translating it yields CASSLWGQGNSLPDTQYF. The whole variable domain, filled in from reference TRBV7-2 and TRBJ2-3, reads GAGVSQSPSNKVTEKGKDVELRCDPISGHTALYWYRQSLGQGLEFLIYFQGNSAPDKSGLPSDRFSAERTGGSVSTLTIQRTQQEDSAVYLCASSLWGQGNSLPDTQYFGPGTRLTVL.

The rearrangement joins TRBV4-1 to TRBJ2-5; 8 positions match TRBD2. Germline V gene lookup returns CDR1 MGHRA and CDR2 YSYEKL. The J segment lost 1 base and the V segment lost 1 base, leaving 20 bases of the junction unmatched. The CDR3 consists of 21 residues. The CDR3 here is CASSQASSGSGMGGPQETQYF. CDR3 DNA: TGCGCCAGCAGCCAAGCGTCCAGTGGTAGCGGGATGGGGGGCCCCCAAGAGACCCAGTACTTC.

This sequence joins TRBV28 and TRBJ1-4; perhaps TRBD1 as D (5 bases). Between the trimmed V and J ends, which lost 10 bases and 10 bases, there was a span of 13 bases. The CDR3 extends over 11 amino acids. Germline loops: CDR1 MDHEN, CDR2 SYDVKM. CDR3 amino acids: CATLAGGKLFF. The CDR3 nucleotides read TGTGCCACCCTTGCGGGGGGAAAACTGTTTTTT.

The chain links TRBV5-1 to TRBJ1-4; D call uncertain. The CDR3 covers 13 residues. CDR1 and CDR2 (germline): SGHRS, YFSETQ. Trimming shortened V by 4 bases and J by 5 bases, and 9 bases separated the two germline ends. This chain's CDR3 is CASSVTENEKLFF. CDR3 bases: TGCGCCAGCAGCGTAACAGAGAATGAAAAACTGTTTTTT.

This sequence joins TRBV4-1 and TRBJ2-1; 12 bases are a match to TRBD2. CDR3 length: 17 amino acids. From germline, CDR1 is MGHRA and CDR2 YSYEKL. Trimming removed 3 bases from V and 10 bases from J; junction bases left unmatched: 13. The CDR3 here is CASSQGTSGPSGEEQFF. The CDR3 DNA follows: TGCGCCAGCAGCCAGGGGACTAGCGGGCCCTCGGGGGAGGAGCAGTTCTTC.

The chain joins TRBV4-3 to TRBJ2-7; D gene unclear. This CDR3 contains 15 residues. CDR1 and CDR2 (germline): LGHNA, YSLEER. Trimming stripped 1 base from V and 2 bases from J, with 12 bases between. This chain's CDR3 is CASSQGSGSTYEQYF. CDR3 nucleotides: TGCGCCAGCAGCCAAGGATCCGGGTCAACCTACGAGCAGTACTTC.

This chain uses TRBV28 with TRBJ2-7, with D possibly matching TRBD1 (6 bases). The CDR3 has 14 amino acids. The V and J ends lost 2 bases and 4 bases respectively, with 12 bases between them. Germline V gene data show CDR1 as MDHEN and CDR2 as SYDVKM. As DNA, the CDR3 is TGTGCCAGCAGTTTAAGACAGGCAAGGTACGAGCAGTACTTC. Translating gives CASSLRQARYEQYF.

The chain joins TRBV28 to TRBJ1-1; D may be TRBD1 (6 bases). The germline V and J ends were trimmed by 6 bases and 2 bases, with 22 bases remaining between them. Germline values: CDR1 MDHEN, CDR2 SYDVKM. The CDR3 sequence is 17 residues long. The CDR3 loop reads CASSSEGTPVRNTEAFF. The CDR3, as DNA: TGTGCCAGCAGCTCAGAGGGGACACCAGTGCGCAACACTGAAGCTTTCTTT. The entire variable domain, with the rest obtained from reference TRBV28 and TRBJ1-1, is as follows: DVKVTQSSRYLVKRTGEKVFLECVQDMDHENMFWYRQDPGLGLRLIYFSYDVKMKEKGDIPEGYSVSREKKERFSLILESASTNQTSMYLCASSSEGTPVRNTEAFFGQGTRLTVV.

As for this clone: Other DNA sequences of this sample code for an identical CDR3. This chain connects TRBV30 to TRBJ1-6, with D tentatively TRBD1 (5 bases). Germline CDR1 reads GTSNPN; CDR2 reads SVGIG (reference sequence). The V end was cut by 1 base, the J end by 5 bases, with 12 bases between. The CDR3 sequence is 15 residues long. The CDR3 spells CAWSDSTEDNSPLHF. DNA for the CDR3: TGTGCCTGGAGTGACTCGACAGAAGATAATTCACCCCTCCACTTT.

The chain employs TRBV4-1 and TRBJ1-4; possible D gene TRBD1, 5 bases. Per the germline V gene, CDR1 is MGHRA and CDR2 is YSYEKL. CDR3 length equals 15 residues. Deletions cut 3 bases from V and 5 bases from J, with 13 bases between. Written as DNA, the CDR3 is TGCGCCAGCAGCCAGCCATGCAGGGCCAATGAAAAACTGTTTTTT. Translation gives CASSQPCRANEKLFF.

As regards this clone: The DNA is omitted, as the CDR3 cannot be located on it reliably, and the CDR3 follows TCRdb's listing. CDR3 protein: CASSQDLRSFGEGETQYF. The V call is TRBV4-1, the J call TRBJ2-5; the table's D call of TRBD2 was not tested on the DNA. CDR1 MGHRA and CDR2 YSYEKL come from the germline V gene. From its first to its last residue, the CDR3 has 18 amino acids.

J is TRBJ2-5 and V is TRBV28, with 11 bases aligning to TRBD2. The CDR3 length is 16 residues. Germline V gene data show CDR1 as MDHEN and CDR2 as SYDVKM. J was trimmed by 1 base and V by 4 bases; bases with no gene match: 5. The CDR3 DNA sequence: TGTGCCAGCAGTTCCCTAGCGGGAGGACCCCAAGAGACCCAGTACTTC. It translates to CASSSLAGGPQETQYF.

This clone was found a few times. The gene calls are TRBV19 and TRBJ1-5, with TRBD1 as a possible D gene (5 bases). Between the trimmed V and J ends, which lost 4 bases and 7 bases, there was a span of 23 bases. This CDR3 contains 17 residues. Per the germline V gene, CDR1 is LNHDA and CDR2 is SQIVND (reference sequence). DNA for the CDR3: TGTGCCAGTAGTAATGAACAGGACACATGGGCTCGACAGCCCCAGCATTTT. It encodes CASSNEQDTWARQPQHF.

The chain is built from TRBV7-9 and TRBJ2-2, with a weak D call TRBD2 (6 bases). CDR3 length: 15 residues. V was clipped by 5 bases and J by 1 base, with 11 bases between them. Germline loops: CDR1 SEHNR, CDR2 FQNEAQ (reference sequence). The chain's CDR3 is CASSPWGVNTGELFF. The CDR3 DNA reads TGTGCCAGCAGCCCGTGGGGGGTGAACACCGGGGAGCTGTTTTTT.

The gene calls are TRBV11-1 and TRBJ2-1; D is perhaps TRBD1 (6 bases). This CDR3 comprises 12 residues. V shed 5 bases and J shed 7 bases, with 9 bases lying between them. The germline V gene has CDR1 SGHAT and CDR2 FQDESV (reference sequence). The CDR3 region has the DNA TGTGCCAGCAGCGGGACAAGGAATGAGCAGTTCTTC. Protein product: CASSGTRNEQFF.

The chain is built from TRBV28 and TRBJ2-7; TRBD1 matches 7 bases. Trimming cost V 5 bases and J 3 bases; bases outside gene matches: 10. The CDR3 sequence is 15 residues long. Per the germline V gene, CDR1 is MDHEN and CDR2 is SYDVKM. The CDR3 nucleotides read TGTGCCAGCAGTCTAACGAGGGGACAGTACTACGAGCAGTACTTC. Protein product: CASSLTRGQYYEQYF.

The CDR3 DNA sequence: TGTGCCAGCAGCCCGGGACTAGCGGGAGATAACGAGCAGTACTTC. Its protein product is CASSPGLAGDNEQYF. This rearrangement joins TRBV9 to TRBJ2-7, with 14 bases lining up with TRBD2. The V gene's germline CDR1 is SGDLS and CDR2 YYNGEE. CDR3 size: 15 residues. V lost 4 bases and J lost 5; bases outside the gene matches: 5.

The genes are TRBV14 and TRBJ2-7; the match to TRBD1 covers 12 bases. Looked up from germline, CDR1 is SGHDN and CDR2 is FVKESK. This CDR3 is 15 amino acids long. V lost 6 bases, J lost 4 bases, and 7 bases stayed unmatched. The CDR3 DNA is TGTGCCAGCAGTGACCGGGACAGGGGGCTGTACGAGCAGTACTTC. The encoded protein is CASSDRDRGLYEQYF.

This chain's CDR3 is CASSVGPGTSGEVSTDTQYF. The DNA for the CDR3 is TGTGCCAGCAGCGTAGGACCCGGGACTAGCGGGGAGGTTAGCACAGATACGCAGTATTTT. The chain combines TRBV9 with TRBJ2-3; 13 bases are a match to TRBD2. The CDR3 spans 20 residues. The V gene's germline CDR1 is SGDLS and CDR2 YYNGEE. Trimming took 0 bases from V and 0 from J; bases not matched to a gene: 10.

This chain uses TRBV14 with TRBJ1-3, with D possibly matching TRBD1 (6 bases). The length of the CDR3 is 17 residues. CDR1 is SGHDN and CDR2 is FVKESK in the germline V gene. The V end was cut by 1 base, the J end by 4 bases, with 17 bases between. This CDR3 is CASSQVGQGRPGNTIYF. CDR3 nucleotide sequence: TGTGCCAGCAGCCAAGTCGGGCAGGGGCGACCCGGAAACACCATATATTTT.

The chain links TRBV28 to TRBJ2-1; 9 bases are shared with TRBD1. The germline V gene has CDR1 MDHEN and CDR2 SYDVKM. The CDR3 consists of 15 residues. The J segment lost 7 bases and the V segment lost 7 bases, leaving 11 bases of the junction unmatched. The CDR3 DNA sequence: TGTGCCAGCACAACCTCGGGACAGGGTTGGAATGAGCAGTTCTTC. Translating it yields CASTTSGQGWNEQFF.

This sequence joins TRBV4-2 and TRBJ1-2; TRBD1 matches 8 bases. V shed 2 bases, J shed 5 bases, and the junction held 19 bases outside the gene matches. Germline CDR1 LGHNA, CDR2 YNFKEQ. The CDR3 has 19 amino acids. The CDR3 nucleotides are TGTGCCAGCAGCCAATCTCTCCGGGACAGGCATTTTCCAGCTTATGGCTACACCTTC. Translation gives CASSQSLRDRHFPAYGYTF.

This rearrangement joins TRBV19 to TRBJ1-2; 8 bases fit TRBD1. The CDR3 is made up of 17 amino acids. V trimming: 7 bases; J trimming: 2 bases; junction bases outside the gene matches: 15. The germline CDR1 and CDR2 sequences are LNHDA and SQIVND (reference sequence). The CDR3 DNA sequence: TGTGCCAGTACCGCTTCCATCCACAGGGGGACGAACTATGGCTACACCTTC. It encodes CASTASIHRGTNYGYTF.

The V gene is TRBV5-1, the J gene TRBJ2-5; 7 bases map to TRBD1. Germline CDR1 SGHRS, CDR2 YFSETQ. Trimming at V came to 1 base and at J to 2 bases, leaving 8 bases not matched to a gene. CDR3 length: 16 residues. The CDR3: CASSLKPGQRQETQYF. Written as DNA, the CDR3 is TGCGCCAGCAGCTTGAAGCCGGGACAGAGACAAGAGACCCAGTACTTC.

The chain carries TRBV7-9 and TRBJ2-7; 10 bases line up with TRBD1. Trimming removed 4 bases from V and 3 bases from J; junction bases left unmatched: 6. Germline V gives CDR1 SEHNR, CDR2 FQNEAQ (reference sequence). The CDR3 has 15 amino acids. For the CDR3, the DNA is TGTGCCAGCAGCTACGGGACAGGGGAAAACTACGAGCAGTACTTC. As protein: CASSYGTGENYEQYF.

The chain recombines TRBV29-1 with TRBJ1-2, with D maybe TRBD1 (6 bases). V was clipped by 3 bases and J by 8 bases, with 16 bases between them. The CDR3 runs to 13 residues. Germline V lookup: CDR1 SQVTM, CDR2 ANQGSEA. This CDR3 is CSVDQGPPMGYTF. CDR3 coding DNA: TGCAGCGTTGACCAGGGGCCGCCGATGGGCTACACCTTC.

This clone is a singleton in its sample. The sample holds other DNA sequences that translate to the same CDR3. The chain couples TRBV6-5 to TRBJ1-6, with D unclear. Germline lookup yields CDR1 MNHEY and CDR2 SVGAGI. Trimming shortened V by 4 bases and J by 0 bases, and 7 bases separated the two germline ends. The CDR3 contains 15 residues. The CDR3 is CASSFRDSYNSPLHF. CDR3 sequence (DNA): TGTGCCAGCAGTTTCCGGGACTCCTATAATTCACCCCTCCACTTT.